One T cell receptor (beta chain) is described in this entry. Its antigen is currently not known. The record has no base qualities; no much larger clone is one base away. These data come from a study of blood T cell repertoires in COVID-19 (dated by TCRdb to about 2020). Context from the whole study: Collaborator samples came from the United States, Italy and Spain and covered acute and convalescent phases of COVID-19. HLA class I and class II types, where available, came from metadata supplied by the sample provider rather than from assay-based typing. The samples were drawn from two sources: the first 160 participants of the ongoing ImmuneRACE study, and fewer than 1,500 subjects contributed by 6 global collaborators. Deeply sampled blood TCRbeta repertoires from subjects exposed to, actively infected with, or recovered from COVID-19 were included in the dataset. The sample metadata nearly always contained a de-identified subject ID, COVID-19 status, age in years and sex. The prospective study material was composed of cDNA or gDNA derived from T cells, B-cell-depleted T cells, or PBMCs. The repertoires were made available in a free public database intended to serve as a resource for research on the immune response to SARS-CoV-2. Beyond this particular receptor, the publication reports: Clinical and demographic metadata were provided uncurated, with the amount varying by source and participant.

Each collaborating institution followed its own protocols to collect whole blood in K2EDTA tubes. For TCRbeta analysis, collaborator samples were shipped as frozen whole blood, as isolated PBMCs, or as DNA extracted from either sample type. TCRbeta CDR3 regions were amplified from genomic DNA using the immunoSEQ Assay, a bias-controlled multiplex PCR. Processing in the source paper ran as follows. The number of nucleated cells in each sample was estimated from the amplification of reference gene primers within the assay. Sequence reads were collapsed and filtered to measure the absolute abundance of every unique TCRbeta CDR3 rearrangement. For each sample, productive Simpson clonality was calculated as the square root of Simpson's diversity index across productive rearrangements. In TCRdb, the immuneACCESS table is reduced to in-frame sequences with V and J assigned. These tables do not hold every clone; where another copy was compared, an unresolved V gene accounts for under half, and the others remain unexplained. Clone size and the V and J calls come from that table; the DNA yielded D and trimming. The sample profile shows some 25,000 clones; about four fifths of them were found once. The top ten clonotypes cover around a third of the sample.

The sample taken for sequencing was peripheral blood. This receptor was obtained from a human donor in a cohort sampled during active COVID-19.

The DNA is as follows: TGTGCCAGCAGCACATACAGGGGTTATAATTCACCCCTCCACTTT. This is translated as CASSTYRGYNSPLHF. The sequence links TRBV7-2 to TRBJ1-6; 7 bases in between match TRBD1. The CDR3 runs 15 residues from the cysteine to the phenylalanine. Left in the record is the CDR3 DNA by itself, 45 bases read in frame from the first base. In the germline V gene, CDR1 corresponds to SGHTA and CDR2 to FQGNSA. After removal of 5 bases from V and 4 bases from J, the junction retains 5 bases not matched to a gene.